This T cell receptor (beta chain) derives from a study of T cell responses to AZD1222 COVID-19 vaccine. Study observations and caveats: The breadth and depth of Spike-specific TCRs increased once two AZD1222 doses had been given. Regions left unmutated in variants are reportedly the target of nearly half of spike-specific TCRs.

In regard to this clone: The antigen is not known.

Sequencing used immunoSEQ multiplex PCR; TCRdb keeps in-frame clones, though not all of them. Here the sample spans some 150,000 clones, almost 95% being singletons. The CDR3 loop spans 15 amino acids. Germline trimming cut 3 bases from V and 4 bases from J; bases unmatched to any gene: 6. Germline V gives CDR1 MNHEY, CDR2 SMNVEV (reference sequence). This clonotype originated in an adult who received the AZD1222 COVID-19 vaccine. The chain couples TRBV27 to TRBJ1-1; 9 bases are shared with TRBD1. Material: peripheral blood, obtained 28 days after the second AZD1222 dose. The CDR3 sequence is CASSLDRGMGTEAFF. In nucleotides, the CDR3 is TGTGCCAGCAGTTTGGACAGGGGAATGGGCACTGAAGCTTTCTTT.